What follows is one TCR beta chain and its context. The data were obtained in a study of CXCR3-negative and CXCR3-positive naive CD8 T cells. Libraries of TRB cDNA were made by 5' RACE and carried UMIs. For each CDR3 protein, TCRdb gives one entry from its re-call of the 5' RACE reads, without DNA. The table counts 55,000 to 65,000 distinct CDR3 sequences; about 4.5% lies in the top ten. The germline gives CDR1 MNHEY, CDR2 SVGAGI. The CDR3 runs to 15 residues. The naive CD8+ gate required CD45RO-CCR7+CD27+CD95- phenotype. This chain joins TRBV6-5 and TRBJ1-1. The sequencing sample was made of naive CXCR3- CD8+ T cells from blood. Described subset: CD45RO-CCR7+CD27+CD95- naive CD8+ T cells lacking CXCR3 (TNR3-). The receptor's source is a human donor in good health. Some clones in this sample may be carry-over from other donors' samples. The CDR3 loop reads CASSLLGAEGAEAFF.